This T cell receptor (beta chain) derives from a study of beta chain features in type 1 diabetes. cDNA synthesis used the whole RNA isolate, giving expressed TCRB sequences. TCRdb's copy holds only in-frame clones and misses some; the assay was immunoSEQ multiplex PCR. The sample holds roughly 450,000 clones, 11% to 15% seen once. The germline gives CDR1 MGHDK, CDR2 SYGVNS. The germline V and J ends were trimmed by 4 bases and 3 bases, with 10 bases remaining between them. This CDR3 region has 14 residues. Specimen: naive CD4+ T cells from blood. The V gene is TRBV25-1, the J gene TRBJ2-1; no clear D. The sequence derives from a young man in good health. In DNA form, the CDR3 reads TGTGCCAGCAGTGGGAACTGGGGCTACAATGAGCAGTTCTTC. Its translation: CASSGNWGYNEQFF.